The 30 T cell receptor beta chains below come from one sample, sequenced in a study of blood T cell repertoires in COVID-19. Sequencing used immunoSEQ multiplex PCR; TCRdb keeps in-frame clones, though not all of them. The sample gives about 190,000 clones, 84% of which show up once; 14% is in the top ten. The sequenced sample consisted of peripheral blood. The receptors stem from a young man with active or convalescent COVID-19.

This chain connects TRBV3-1 (or the pseudogene TRBV3-2) to TRBJ1-3; the D is unclear. The germline V and J ends were trimmed by 1 base and 6 bases, with 7 bases remaining between them. Germline V gene lookup returns CDR1 LGHDT and CDR2 YNNKEL (reference sequence). The CDR3 runs 13 residues. CDR3 sequence: CASSQAEENTIYF. Written as DNA, the CDR3 is TGTGCCAGCAGCCAAGCGGAGGAAAACACCATATATTTT.

This sequence joins TRBV7-2 and TRBJ2-5, with 13 positions matching TRBD2. Germline V CDR1 and CDR2: SGHTA, FQGNSA. The J segment lost 6 bases and the V segment lost 6 bases, leaving 16 bases of the junction unmatched. The CDR3 length is 18 residues. DNA for the CDR3: TGTGCCAGCAGTTATTATTCTGCGTCCGGGACTAGCGGGAAGACCCAGTACTTC. This sequence encodes CASSYYSASGTSGKTQYF. The full variable domain, with the rest looked up from reference TRBV7-2 and TRBJ2-5, is GAGVSQSPSNKVTEKGKDVELRCDPISGHTALYWYRQSLGQGLEFLIYFQGNSAPDKSGLPSDRFSAERTGGSVSTLTIQRTQQEDSAVYLCASSYYSASGTSGKTQYFGPGTRLLVL.

The V call is TRBV4-1, the J call TRBJ2-2, with D perhaps matching TRBD2 (6 bases). The CDR3 extends over 18 amino acids. The V end was cut by 2 bases, the J end by 5 bases, with 21 bases between. Per the germline V gene, CDR1 is MGHRA and CDR2 is YSYEKL. As DNA, the CDR3 is TGCGCCAGCAGCCAACAGGGAGGACGGTCACCAACGACCGGGGAGCTGTTTTTT. Its protein is CASSQQGGRSPTTGELFF.

The genes are TRBV5-1 and TRBJ2-7, with 7 bases lining up with TRBD1. The CDR3 sequence is 15 residues long. With 3 bases clipped from V and 6 bases from J, the junction kept 12 bases outside the gene matches. Germline V CDR1 and CDR2: SGHRS, YFSETQ. The CDR3: CASSSSPGQFGEQYV. The CDR3 DNA is TGCGCCAGCAGCTCCTCGCCGGGACAGTTCGGCGAGCAGTACGTC.

The rearrangement uses TRBV3-1 (or the pseudogene TRBV3-2) and TRBJ2-1; D is undetermined. Germline CDR1 and CDR2: LGHDT and YNNKEL (reference sequence). This CDR3 comprises 15 residues. The V end lost 0 bases, the J end lost 6 bases, and 12 bases lay between the germline ends. Written as DNA, the CDR3 is TGTGCCAGCAGCCAAGAAGTACTCCCTCCCAATGAGCAGTTCTTC. Translated: CASSQEVLPPNEQFF.

The chain is built from TRBV5-1 and TRBJ2-1, with D maybe TRBD2 (6 bases). Germline CDR1 SGHRS, CDR2 YFSETQ. The CDR3 totals 13 residues. V gave up 0 bases and J gave up 7 bases, with 8 bases separating them. The CDR3 reads CASSLGAGNEQFF. CDR3 nucleotides: TGCGCCAGCAGCTTGGGCGCGGGAAATGAGCAGTTCTTC. The full variable domain, rest sourced from reference TRBV5-1 and TRBJ2-1, is KAGVTQTPRYLIKTRGQQVTLSCSPISGHRSVSWYQQTPGQGLQFLFEYFSETQRNKGNFPGRFSGRQFSNSRSEMNVSTLELGDSALYLCASSLGAGNEQFFGPGTRLTVL.

This chain uses TRBV3-1 (or the pseudogene TRBV3-2) with TRBJ1-2; D is possibly TRBD1 (5 bases). The V gene's germline CDR1 is LGHDT and CDR2 YNNKEL (reference sequence). This CDR3 contains 13 residues. Trimming took 2 bases from V and 4 from J, leaving 8 bases between them. CDR3 sequence reads: CASSQQGSYGYTF. CDR3 coding DNA: TGTGCCAGCAGCCAACAGGGCTCCTATGGCTACACCTTC.

The V call is TRBV30, the J call TRBJ2-2, with a weak D call TRBD2 (6 bases). CDR3 size: 17 residues. Trimming took 1 base from V and 2 from J, leaving 17 bases between them. Germline-derived CDR1 and CDR2 are GTSNPN and SVGIG (reference sequence). The CDR3 DNA follows: TGTGCCTGGAGTGCGGGGGACTCCCTCCCTAACACCGGGGAGCTGTTTTTT. Translation: CAWSAGDSLPNTGELFF.

The chain is built from TRBV2 and TRBJ1-6; D might be TRBD1 (6 bases). This CDR3 spans 14 amino acids. CDR1 and CDR2 (germline): SNHLY, FYNNEI. Trimming left V 4 bases short and J 7 bases short, with 11 bases between. The CDR3 DNA reads TGTGCCAGCAGTGGCCCGGACAGAAATTCACCCCTCCACTTT. Translating it yields CASSGPDRNSPLHF.

The V gene is TRBV29-1, the J gene TRBJ2-5; no clear D. V lost 0 bases and J lost 9, with 14 bases in between. CDR3 size: 13 residues. The germline V gene has CDR1 SQVTM and CDR2 ANQGSEA. CDR3 DNA: TGCAGCGTTGAAGATCCGTTGGCTCAGGCCCAGTACTTC. This gives the protein CSVEDPLAQAQYF.

The genes are TRBV27 and TRBJ1-1; perhaps TRBD1 as D (5 bases). This CDR3 region has 15 residues. With 1 base removed from V and 4 bases from J, the gap between germline ends came to 13 bases. The germline V gene encodes CDR1 MNHEY and CDR2 SMNVEV (reference sequence). In nucleotides, the CDR3 is TGTGCCAGCAGTTTATATCGGGGGGGAATCACTGAAGCTTTCTTT. It translates to CASSLYRGGITEAFF.

In regard to this clone: This specimen includes other DNA sequences encoding the same CDR3. The chain carries TRBV29-1 and TRBJ1-2; TRBD1 is a possible D gene (5 bases). Germline lookup yields CDR1 SQVTM and CDR2 ANQGSEA. The CDR3 is made up of 13 amino acids. V dropped 4 bases and J dropped 2 bases, with 11 bases sitting between them. The CDR3 nucleotides are TGCAGCGTTGCCGGTCAGGGAAACTATGGCTACACCTTC. Translation: CSVAGQGNYGYTF.

The sample holds a few counts of this clone. This chain uses TRBV4-1 with TRBJ2-1, with TRBD2 identical over 7 bases. Germline V CDR1 and CDR2: MGHRA, YSYEKL. The junction had 7 bases not matched to a gene; V was cut back by 1 base and J by 7 bases. The CDR3 is 15 amino acids. CDR3 amino acids: CASSQGAAGSNEQFF. DNA for the CDR3: TGCGCCAGCAGCCAAGGCGCAGCGGGGTCAAATGAGCAGTTCTTC.

The rearrangement joins TRBV9 to TRBJ2-5; D unclear. The CDR3 has 14 amino acids. The germline CDR1 and CDR2 sequences are SGDLS and YYNGEE. V lost 3 bases and J 5 bases, leaving 14 bases between the germline ends. CDR3 nucleotide sequence: TGTGCCAGCAGCGCCGTCGATGGCCACGAGACCCAGTACTTC. Protein: CASSAVDGHETQYF.

CDR3 residues: CAWDNANTGELFF. The CDR3 region has the DNA TGTGCCTGGGACAACGCGAACACCGGGGAGCTGTTTTTT. The chain is built from TRBV30 and TRBJ2-2; D gene uncertain. Trimming took off 5 bases at V and 0 bases at J, with 7 bases between the two ends. This CDR3 comprises 13 residues. The germline gives CDR1 GTSNPN, CDR2 SVGIG (reference sequence).

The chain is built from TRBV4-1 and TRBJ1-5; possibly TRBD1 for D (6 bases). V was cut by 2 bases and J by 4 bases, with 9 bases left in between. The CDR3 totals 14 residues. CDR1 is MGHRA, CDR2 YSYEKL, per germline. CDR3 bases: TGCGCCAGCAGCCAAACGACAGGTAATCAGCCCCAGCATTTT. It is translated as CASSQTTGNQPQHF.

V usage is TRBV15 and J usage is TRBJ2-7, with 9 bases lining up with TRBD2. V shed 5 bases, J shed 6 bases, and the junction held 11 bases outside the gene matches. CDR1 and CDR2 (germline): LNHNV, YYDKDF (reference sequence). The CDR3 is 15 amino acids. CDR3 sequence reads: CATSARAGGFAEQYF. The CDR3 DNA reads as TGTGCCACCAGCGCGAGAGCGGGAGGATTCGCCGAGCAGTACTTC.

Only one count was recorded for this clone. The V call is TRBV7-9, the J call TRBJ2-7; 9 bases are shared with TRBD1. Germline V gives CDR1 SEHNR, CDR2 FQNEAQ (reference sequence). The CDR3 sequence is 16 residues long. J gave up 4 bases and V 5 bases, and 12 bases lay outside the gene matches. The CDR3 sequence is CASSTTRTGEAYEQYF. The CDR3 DNA reads TGTGCCAGCAGCACGACCCGGACAGGGGAAGCGTACGAGCAGTACTTC. The complete variable domain, with remaining parts taken from reference TRBV7-9 and TRBJ2-7, reads DTGVSQNPRHKITKRGQNVTFRCDPISEHNRLYWYRQTLGQGPEFLTYFQNEAQLEKSRLLSDRFSAERPKGSFSTLEIQRTEQGDSAMYLCASSTTRTGEAYEQYFGPGTRLTVT.

CDR3 residues: CAISESSGTYEQYF. In nucleotides, the CDR3 is TGTGCCATCAGTGAGTCTAGCGGGACGTACGAGCAGTACTTC. The chain recombines TRBV10-3 with TRBJ2-7; 8 bases align to TRBD2. The CDR3 contains 14 residues. Germline V gene sequence: CDR1 ENHRY, CDR2 SYGVKD. With 0 bases clipped from V and 4 bases from J, the junction kept 2 bases outside the gene matches.

In DNA form, the CDR3 reads TGTGCCAGCAGCCCGGCAGGGATCACAGATACGCAGTATTTT. It specifies CASSPAGITDTQYF. The genes are TRBV2 and TRBJ2-3; D is possibly TRBD1 (5 bases). Germline CDR1 SNHLY, CDR2 FYNNEI. CDR3 size: 14 residues. Trimming removed 6 bases from V and 2 bases from J, with 12 bases in between.

V is TRBV5-4 and J is TRBJ1-2; TRBD1 is a possible D gene (5 bases). CDR1 is SGHNT, CDR2 YYREEE, per germline (reference sequence). The CDR3 is 15 amino acids. Between the trimmed V and J ends, which lost 0 bases and 7 bases, there was a span of 16 bases. Written as DNA, the CDR3 is TGTGCCAGCAGCTTGGAGGGGCCCGCGATGGGTGGCTACACCTTC. This encodes CASSLEGPAMGGYTF.

The chain is built from TRBV15 and TRBJ2-3, with D tentatively TRBD2 (6 bases). The CDR3 has 16 amino acids. The V gene's germline CDR1 is LNHNV and CDR2 YYDKDF (reference sequence). Trimming removed 6 bases at V and 4 bases at J, with 20 bases between. The DNA for the CDR3 is TGTGCCACCAGAGGGTGGTCGGGAGCGGTGGCAGATACGCAGTATTTT. It encodes CATRGWSGAVADTQYF.

The chain employs TRBV6-5 and TRBJ2-7; D possibly corresponds to TRBD2 (5 bases). The CDR3 extends over 15 amino acids. Germline lookup yields CDR1 MNHEY and CDR2 SVGAGI. V was clipped by 0 bases and J by 3 bases, with 12 bases between them. This CDR3 is CASSYSGGSGYEQYF. The DNA of the CDR3 is TGTGCCAGCAGTTACTCTGGCGGCAGCGGCTACGAGCAGTACTTC.

The chain links TRBV18 to TRBJ2-3; 7 bases line up with TRBD2. CDR3 length: 16 amino acids. Germline CDR1 and CDR2: KGHSH and LQKENI. V lost 6 bases to trimming and J lost 1 base; unmatched junction nucleotides: 10. The CDR3 DNA reads TGTGCCAGCTCCCCGACGGGGGGATCAGGCACAGATACGCAGTATTTT. Residues: CASSPTGGSGTDTQYF.

The rearrangement uses TRBV7-8 and TRBJ2-1, with D possibly being TRBD1 (5 bases). CDR3 length: 14 amino acids. The V and J ends lost 4 bases and 8 bases respectively, with 15 bases between them. Germline V gene sequence: CDR1 SGHVS, CDR2 FQNEAQ. The CDR3 protein is CASSYRVLGDEQFF. For the CDR3, the DNA is TGTGCCAGCAGCTACCGGGTCCTAGGGGATGAGCAGTTCTTC.

J is TRBJ2-3 and V is TRBV24-1, with TRBD2 as a possible D gene (6 bases). V shed 6 bases and J shed 0 bases, with 12 bases lying between them. The CDR3 spans 15 residues. Germline CDR1 is KGHDR and CDR2 is SFDVKD. This chain's CDR3 is CATSSPAGSTDTQYF. In DNA form, the CDR3 reads TGTGCCACCAGTTCCCCTGCGGGAAGCACAGATACGCAGTATTTT.

The chain carries TRBV25-1 and TRBJ2-1; 7 nucleotides line up with TRBD1. Germline V gene data show CDR1 as MGHDK and CDR2 as SYGVNS. CDR3 length: 11 amino acids. V was clipped by 7 bases and J by 15 bases; unmatched bases: 9. CDR3 in amino acids: CASKGAAGLFF. The CDR3, as DNA: TGTGCCAGCAAGGGGGCGGCAGGGTTGTTCTTC.

This clone has a single count. One end of the junction varies from germline; a read error may be responsible. The chain recombines TRBV10-1 with TRBJ2-5, with a possible D match to TRBD2 (6 bases). CDR1 and CDR2 from the germline V gene are WNHNN and SYGVQD (reference sequence). CDR3 length: 11 residues. The CDR3 bases are TGCGCCAGTAGTGGAGGGGAGACCCAGTACTTC. This gives the protein CASSGGETQYF.

The V gene is TRBV29-1, the J gene TRBJ2-1, with D unclear. The CDR3 is 14 residues long. Trimming removed 1 base from V and 2 bases from J, with 9 bases in between. Germline-derived CDR1 and CDR2 are SQVTM and ANQGSEA. In nucleotides, the CDR3 is TGCAGCGTTGAAGGGGCAGGAACCTACAATGAGCAGTTCTTC. It translates to CSVEGAGTYNEQFF.

The chain joins TRBV7-9 to TRBJ1-5, with unresolved D. This CDR3 region has 17 residues. Germline assignment: CDR1 SEHNR and CDR2 FQNEAQ (reference sequence). The V and J ends lost 1 base and 2 bases respectively, with 15 bases between them. The CDR3 coding sequence is TGTGCCAGCAGCTTAGATCGGCTGGAGGCGGGCAATCAGCCCCAGCATTTT. Amino acids: CASSLDRLEAGNQPQHF.